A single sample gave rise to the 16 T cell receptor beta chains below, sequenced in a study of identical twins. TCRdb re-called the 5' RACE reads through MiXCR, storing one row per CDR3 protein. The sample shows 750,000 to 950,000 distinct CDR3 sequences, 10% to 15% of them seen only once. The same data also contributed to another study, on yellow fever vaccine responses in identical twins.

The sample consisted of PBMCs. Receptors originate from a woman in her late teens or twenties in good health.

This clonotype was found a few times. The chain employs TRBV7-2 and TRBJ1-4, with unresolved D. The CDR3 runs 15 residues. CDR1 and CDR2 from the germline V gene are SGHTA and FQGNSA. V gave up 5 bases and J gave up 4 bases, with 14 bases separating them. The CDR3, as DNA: TGTGCCAGCAGCACCCGGGGAGGTTTTAATGAAAAACTGTTTTTT. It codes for CASSTRGGFNEKLFF.

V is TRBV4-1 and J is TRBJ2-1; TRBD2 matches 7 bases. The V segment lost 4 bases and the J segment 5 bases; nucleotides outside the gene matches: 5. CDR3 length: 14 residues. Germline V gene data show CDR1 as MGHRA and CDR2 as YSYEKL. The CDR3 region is CASSRDYQNNEQFF. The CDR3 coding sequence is TGCGCCAGCAGCCGGGACTACCAAAACAATGAGCAGTTCTTC.

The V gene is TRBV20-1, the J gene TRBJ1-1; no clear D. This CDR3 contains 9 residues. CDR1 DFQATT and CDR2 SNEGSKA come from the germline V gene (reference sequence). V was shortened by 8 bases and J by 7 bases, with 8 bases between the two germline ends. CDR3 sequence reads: CSPGLEAFF. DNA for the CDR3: TGCAGTCCAGGCCTTGAAGCTTTCTTT.

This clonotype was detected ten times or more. The CDR3 nucleotides are TGTGCCACCAGCATCCAGGGGAACTATGGCTACACCTTC. Protein product: CATSIQGNYGYTF. The genes are TRBV15 and TRBJ1-2, with D tentatively TRBD1 (6 bases). The V and J ends lost 4 bases and 2 bases respectively, with 8 bases between them. Germline assignment: CDR1 LNHNV and CDR2 YYDKDF (reference sequence). The CDR3 spans 13 residues.

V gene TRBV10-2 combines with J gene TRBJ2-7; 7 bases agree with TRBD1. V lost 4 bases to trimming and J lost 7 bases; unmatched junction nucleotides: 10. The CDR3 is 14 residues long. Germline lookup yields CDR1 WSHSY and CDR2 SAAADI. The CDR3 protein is CASSVPDRVGEQYF. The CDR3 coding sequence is TGCGCCAGCAGTGTGCCCGACAGGGTAGGTGAGCAGTACTTC.

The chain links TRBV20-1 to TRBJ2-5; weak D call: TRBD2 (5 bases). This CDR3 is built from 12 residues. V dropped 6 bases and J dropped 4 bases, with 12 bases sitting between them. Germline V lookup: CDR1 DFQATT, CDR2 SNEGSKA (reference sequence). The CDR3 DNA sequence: TGCAGTGCGAGGGCAGGCCCAGAGACCCAGTACTTC. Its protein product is CSARAGPETQYF.

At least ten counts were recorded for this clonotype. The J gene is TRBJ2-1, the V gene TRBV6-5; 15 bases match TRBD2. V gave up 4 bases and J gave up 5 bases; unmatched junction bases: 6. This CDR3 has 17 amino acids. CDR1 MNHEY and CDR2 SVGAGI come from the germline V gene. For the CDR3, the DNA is TGTGCCAGCAGTTTCTATGGACTAGCGGGAGGGGACAATGAGCAGTTCTTC. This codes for CASSFYGLAGGDNEQFF.

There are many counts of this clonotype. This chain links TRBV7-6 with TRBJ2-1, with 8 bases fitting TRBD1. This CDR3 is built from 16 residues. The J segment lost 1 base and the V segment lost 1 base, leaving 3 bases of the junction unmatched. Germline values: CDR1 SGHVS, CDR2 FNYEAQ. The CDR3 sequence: CASSLGGQGSYNEQFF. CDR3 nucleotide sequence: TGTGCCAGCAGCTTAGGCGGACAGGGATCCTACAATGAGCAGTTCTTC.

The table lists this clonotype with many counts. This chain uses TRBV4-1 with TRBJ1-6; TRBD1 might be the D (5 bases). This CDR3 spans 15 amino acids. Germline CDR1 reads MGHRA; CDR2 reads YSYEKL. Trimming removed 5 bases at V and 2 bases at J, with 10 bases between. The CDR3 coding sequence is TGCGCCAGCAGCGCCGGGGCCGCCTATAATTCACCCCTCCACTTT. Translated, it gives CASSAGAAYNSPLHF.

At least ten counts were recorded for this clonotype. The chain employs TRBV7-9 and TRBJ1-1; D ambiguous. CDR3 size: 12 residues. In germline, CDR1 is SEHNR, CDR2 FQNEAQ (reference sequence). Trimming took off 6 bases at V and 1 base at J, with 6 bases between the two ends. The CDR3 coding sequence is TGTGCCAGCAGTTACGGGAACACTGAAGCTTTCTTT. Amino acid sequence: CASSYGNTEAFF.

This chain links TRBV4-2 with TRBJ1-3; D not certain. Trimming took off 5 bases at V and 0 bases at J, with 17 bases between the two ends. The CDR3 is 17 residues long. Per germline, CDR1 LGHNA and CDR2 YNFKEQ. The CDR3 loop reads CASSTARPASSGNTIYF. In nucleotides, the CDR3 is TGTGCCAGCAGCACGGCGCGTCCCGCGTCCTCTGGAAACACCATATATTTT.

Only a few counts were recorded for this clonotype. In DNA, the CDR3 is TGTGCCAGCAGTCATACCCGGAGGGGCGCCGGGGAGCTGTTTTTT. It specifies CASSHTRRGAGELFF. The chain recombines TRBV12-3 or TRBV12-4 with TRBJ2-2, with D perhaps matching TRBD2 (6 bases). V was cut by 5 bases and J by 6 bases, with 16 bases left in between. CDR3 length: 15 amino acids.

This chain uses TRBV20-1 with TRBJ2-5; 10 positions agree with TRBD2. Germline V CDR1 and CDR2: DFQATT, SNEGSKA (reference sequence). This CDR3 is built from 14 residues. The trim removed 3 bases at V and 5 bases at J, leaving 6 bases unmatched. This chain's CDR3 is CSASRAGGLETQYF. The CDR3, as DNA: TGCAGTGCTAGTAGAGCGGGGGGGTTGGAGACCCAGTACTTC.

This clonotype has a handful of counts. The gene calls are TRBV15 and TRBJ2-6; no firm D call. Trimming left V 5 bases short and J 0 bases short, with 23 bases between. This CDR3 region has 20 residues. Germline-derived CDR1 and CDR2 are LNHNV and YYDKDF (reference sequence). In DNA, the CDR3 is TGTGCCACCAGCTACGAACCTCCGGTGATTTGGGGCTCTGGGGCCAACGTCCTGACTTTC. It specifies CATSYEPPVIWGSGANVLTF.

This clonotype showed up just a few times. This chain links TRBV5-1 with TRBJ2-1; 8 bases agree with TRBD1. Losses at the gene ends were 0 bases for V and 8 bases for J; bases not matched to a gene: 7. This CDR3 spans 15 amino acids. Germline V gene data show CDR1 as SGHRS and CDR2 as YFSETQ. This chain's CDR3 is CASSLESQGADEQFF. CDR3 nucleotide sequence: TGCGCCAGCAGCTTGGAAAGTCAGGGGGCGGATGAGCAGTTCTTC.

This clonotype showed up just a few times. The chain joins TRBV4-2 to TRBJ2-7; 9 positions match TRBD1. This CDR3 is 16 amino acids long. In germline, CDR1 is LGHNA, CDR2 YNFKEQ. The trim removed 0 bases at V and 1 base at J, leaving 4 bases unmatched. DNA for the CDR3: TGTGCCAGCAGCCAAGATCTCGGGACAGGGTCCTACGAGCAGTACTTC. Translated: CASSQDLGTGSYEQYF.